Following are 3 T cell receptor beta chains from one sample sequenced in a study of blood T cells in healthy people across ages. The second PCR ran roughly 6 to 11 cycles with a sample-barcoded 5' primer and J-beta primers. TCRdb re-analysed the 5' RACE reads in MiXCR, keeping a single row per CDR3 protein. The sample lists around 1,500,000 distinct CDR3 sequences; roughly 45% were seen once. Sequenced material: blood. Receptors were obtained from a woman between 18 and 29 years old in good health.

This clonotype showed up just a few times. The V gene is TRBV12-3 or TRBV12-4, the J gene TRBJ2-2, with 12 bases identical to TRBD2. J lost 4 bases, V lost 5 bases, and 2 bases had no gene match. The CDR3 covers 15 residues. Here the CDR3 DNA reads TGTGCCAGCAGTCCTAGCGGGAGGGGCACCGGGGAGCTGTTTTTT. This gives the protein CASSPSGRGTGELFF.

The chain carries TRBV4-1 and TRBJ2-1, with D possibly TRBD2 on 6 matching bases. This CDR3 has 16 amino acids. The ends were cut back, 3 bases at V and 0 bases at J, with 12 bases in the middle. Germline assignment: CDR1 MGHRA and CDR2 YSYEKL. CDR3 in amino acids: CASSQPSESSYNEQFF. In DNA, the CDR3 is TGCGCCAGCAGCCAGCCTAGCGAGAGCTCCTACAATGAGCAGTTCTTC.

CDR3 protein: CASSAVGETQYF. CDR3 nucleotides: TGTGCCAGCAGCGCAGTGGGTGAGACCCAGTACTTC. The chain is built from TRBV11-2 and TRBJ2-7, with D unclear. The J call is in doubt because the DNA end fits TRBJ2-5 better. This CDR3 has 12 residues. Germline V CDR1 and CDR2: SGHAT, FQNNGV.